This passage covers 11 T cell receptor beta chains from one sample sequenced in a study of Ad26.COV2.S vaccination and SARS-CoV-2 variants. Clones were sequenced by immunoSEQ multiplex PCR, and TCRdb holds only the in-frame ones, with some missing. Among around 450,000 clones listed, roughly 89% were seen once. Treatment described: 15 to 20 received Ad26.COV2.S at low or high dose, single or two shots; 5 received placebo; per-sample allocation not given. Sample collection was performed on day 63 after the first vaccine or placebo injection. The sequencing here drew on peripheral blood, taken in a trial of Ad26.COV2.S vaccine versus placebo. These receptor sequences come from a person aged 18-60 years who received the Ad26.COV2.S COVID-19 vaccine or a placebo.

The chain couples TRBV5-6 to TRBJ2-1; 7 positions match TRBD1. The germline CDR1 and CDR2 sequences are SGHDT and YYEEEE. The CDR3 consists of 14 residues. The trim removed 5 bases at V and 2 bases at J, leaving 4 bases unmatched. Written as DNA, the CDR3 is TGTGCCAGCAGTTTTGACAGGGCCTACAATGAGCAGTTCTTC. This translates into CASSFDRAYNEQFF.

The rearrangement joins TRBV28 to TRBJ2-7; the match to TRBD1 covers 9 bases. Germline assignment: CDR1 MDHEN and CDR2 SYDVKM. Losses at the gene ends were 6 bases for V and 4 bases for J; bases not matched to a gene: 7. The CDR3 is made up of 14 amino acids. The CDR3: CASSKPGQGYEQYF. In DNA, the CDR3 is TGTGCCAGCAGCAAGCCAGGACAGGGGTACGAGCAGTACTTC.

The V call is TRBV5-1, the J call TRBJ1-4; D is uncertain. CDR1 is SGHRS and CDR2 is YFSETQ in the germline V gene. The CDR3 length is 16 residues. V was cut by 4 bases and J by 8 bases, with 21 bases left in between. The CDR3 reads CASSRNSGRVEEKLFF. The CDR3 bases are TGCGCCAGCAGCCGAAACTCAGGACGGGTCGAGGAAAAACTGTTTTTT. Looking up the rest from reference TRBV5-1 and TRBJ1-4 gives the full variable domain: KAGVTQTPRYLIKTRGQQVTLSCSPISGHRSVSWYQQTPGQGLQFLFEYFSETQRNKGNFPGRFSGRQFSNSRSEMNVSTLELGDSALYLCASSRNSGRVEEKLFFGSGTQLSVL.

V and J are TRBV4-1 and TRBJ2-7; a possible D gene is TRBD1 (5 bases). V gave up 1 base and J gave up 2 bases, with 6 bases separating them. This CDR3 is 13 amino acids long. CDR1 and CDR2 from the germline V gene are MGHRA and YSYEKL. The CDR3 loop reads CASSQVGPYEQYF. In DNA, the CDR3 is TGCGCCAGCAGCCAAGTGGGGCCCTACGAGCAGTACTTC.

The CDR3 protein is CASGPTGNNTEAFF. CDR3 coding DNA: TGTGCTAGTGGTCCGACAGGGAACAACACTGAAGCTTTCTTT. The chain employs TRBV12-5 and TRBJ1-1; TRBD1 agrees at 7 bases. The CDR3 runs 14 residues. V trimming: 5 bases; J trimming: 2 bases; junction bases outside the gene matches: 5. Germline-derived CDR1 and CDR2 are LGHNT and FRNRAP.

V gene TRBV11-1 combines with J gene TRBJ2-6, with D possibly being TRBD1 (6 bases). The germline gives CDR1 SGHAT, CDR2 FQDESV (reference sequence). The CDR3 runs 16 residues. V lost 4 bases and J lost 1, with 11 bases in between. The CDR3 DNA is TGTGCCAGCAGCTCAAGAAGGGGGTCTGGGGCCAACGTCCTGACTTTC. This encodes CASSSRRGSGANVLTF.

This chain uses TRBV10-3 with TRBJ1-1; D is unclear. The CDR3 covers 13 residues. V lost 5 bases and J lost 4, with 11 bases in between. Germline V gene sequence: CDR1 ENHRY, CDR2 SYGVKD. DNA for the CDR3: TGTGCCATCAGTACCAACATTGGCACTGAAGCTTTCTTT. Translation: CAISTNIGTEAFF.

The chain has TRBV25-1 and TRBJ2-1, with TRBD1 matching 8 bases. CDR3 size: 16 residues. From germline, CDR1 is MGHDK and CDR2 SYGVNS. J lost 6 bases, V lost 1 base, and 8 bases had no gene match. The CDR3, as DNA: TGTGCCAGCAGTGAATTTGGTACGGACAGGGTCAATGAGCAGTTCTTC. The encoded protein is CASSEFGTDRVNEQFF.

The chain is built from TRBV19 and TRBJ1-4; 8 bases match TRBD1. V lost 7 bases to trimming and J lost 0 bases; unmatched junction nucleotides: 4. This CDR3 contains 15 residues. CDR1 and CDR2 from the germline V gene are LNHDA and SQIVND (reference sequence). This chain's CDR3 is CASTTGDPTNEKLFF. CDR3 sequence (DNA): TGTGCCAGTACGACAGGGGATCCAACTAATGAAAAACTGTTTTTT.

This sequence joins TRBV21-1 and TRBJ2-7. TRBV21-1 is a pseudogene segment. CDR3 length: 11 residues. DNA of the CDR3: TGTGCCAGCTGCTGGTCCTACGAGCAGTACGTC. This gives the protein CASCWSYEQYV.

J is TRBJ2-3 and V is TRBV27; TRBD2 is a possible D gene (5 bases). CDR1 MNHEY and CDR2 SMNVEV come from the germline V gene (reference sequence). This CDR3 has 14 residues. Trimming cost V 6 bases and J 4 bases, with 14 bases left between them. In nucleotides, the CDR3 is TGTGCCAGCAGCCTGTGGGGAGCGGCAGATACGCAGTATTTT. Its translation is CASSLWGAADTQYF.